This T cell receptor beta chain is from a study of multiple sclerosis patients with progressive multifocal leukoencephalopathy. The time point is: before natalizumab initiation. The CDR3 sequence is 15 residues long. V lost 3 bases and J lost 6; bases outside the gene matches: 8. The V gene's germline CDR1 is MNHEY and CDR2 SMNVEV (reference sequence). Profiled with immunoSEQ multiplex PCR; TCRdb holds only in-frame clones, not every one. The sample contains under 40,000 clones, nearly 95% of which appear only once. The sequenced material came from PBMCs. The receptor was derived from a man aged 25 to 40 with multiple sclerosis. This chain links TRBV27 with TRBJ2-1; 7 bases fit TRBD1. CDR3 sequence (DNA): TGTGCCAGCAGTTTGATCCCCCCAGGGGGCAATGAGCAGTTCTTC. Protein product: CASSLIPPGGNEQFF.